This T cell receptor beta chain was identified during a study of T cell repertoires in cytomegalovirus infection. Whole-study context: Through public TCR beta signatures, both CMV infection and matching HLA type were indicated. Regarding the study as a whole: The ex vivo response was dominated by HLA-C-restricted CMV-specific TCR beta clonotypes.

Germline V gene lookup returns CDR1 MNHEY and CDR2 SMNVEV (reference sequence). There are 14 residues in the CDR3. The V and J ends lost 5 bases and 9 bases, in that order; junction bases with no gene match: 10. Each CDR3 protein is one row after TCRdb ran MiXCR on the reads. The sample has about 770,000 distinct CDR3 sequences; just under 30% are singletons. This clonotype occurred once. The antigen is undetermined. This chain connects TRBV27 to TRBJ2-1; 7 bases agree with TRBD1. This receptor was obtained from a human donor in good health (CMV status not recorded). Some clones in this sample may be carry-over from other donors' samples. The material was cultured CD8+ T cells from PBMCs, obtained from culture after CMV antigen stimulation. The chain's CDR3 is CASSQTGRRLEQFF. The CDR3 region has the DNA TGTGCCAGCAGTCAGACAGGGCGTAGACTTGAGCAGTTCTTC.